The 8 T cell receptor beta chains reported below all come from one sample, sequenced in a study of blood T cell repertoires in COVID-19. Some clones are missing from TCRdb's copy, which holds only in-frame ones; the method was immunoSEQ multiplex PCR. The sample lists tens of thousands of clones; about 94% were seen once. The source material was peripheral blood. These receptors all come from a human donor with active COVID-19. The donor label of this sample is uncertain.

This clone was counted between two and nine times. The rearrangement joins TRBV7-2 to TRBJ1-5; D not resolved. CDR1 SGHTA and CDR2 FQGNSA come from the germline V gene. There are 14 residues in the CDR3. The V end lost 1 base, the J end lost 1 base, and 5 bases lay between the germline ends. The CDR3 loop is CASSLDRSNQPQHF. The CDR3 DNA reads TGTGCCAGCAGCTTAGATCGGAGCAATCAGCCCCAGCATTTT.

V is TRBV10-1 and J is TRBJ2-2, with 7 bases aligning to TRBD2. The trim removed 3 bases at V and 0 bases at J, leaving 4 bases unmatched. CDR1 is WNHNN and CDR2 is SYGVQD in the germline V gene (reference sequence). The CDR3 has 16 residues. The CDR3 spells CASSEPAGPNTGELFF. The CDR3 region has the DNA TGCGCCAGCAGTGAACCAGCGGGACCGAACACCGGGGAGCTGTTTTTT.

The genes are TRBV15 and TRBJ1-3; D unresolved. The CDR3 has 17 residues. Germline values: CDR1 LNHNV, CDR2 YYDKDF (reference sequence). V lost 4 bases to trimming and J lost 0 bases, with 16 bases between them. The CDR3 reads CATSKEGGTTSGNTIYF. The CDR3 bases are TGTGCCACCAGCAAAGAAGGTGGTACTACCTCTGGAAACACCATATATTTT.

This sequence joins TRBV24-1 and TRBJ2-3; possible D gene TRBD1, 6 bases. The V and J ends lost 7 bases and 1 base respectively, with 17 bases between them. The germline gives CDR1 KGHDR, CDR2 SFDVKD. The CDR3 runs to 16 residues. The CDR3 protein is CATSGTRTAGTDTQYF. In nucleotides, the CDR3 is TGTGCCACCAGCGGAACAAGGACAGCGGGCACAGATACGCAGTATTTT.

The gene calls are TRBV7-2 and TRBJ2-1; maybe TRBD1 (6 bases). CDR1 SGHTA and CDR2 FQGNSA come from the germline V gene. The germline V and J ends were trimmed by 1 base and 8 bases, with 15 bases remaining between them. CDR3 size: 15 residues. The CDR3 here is CASSLGGPRDDEQFF. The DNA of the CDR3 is TGTGCCAGCAGCTTAGGGGGGCCACGGGATGATGAGCAGTTCTTC.

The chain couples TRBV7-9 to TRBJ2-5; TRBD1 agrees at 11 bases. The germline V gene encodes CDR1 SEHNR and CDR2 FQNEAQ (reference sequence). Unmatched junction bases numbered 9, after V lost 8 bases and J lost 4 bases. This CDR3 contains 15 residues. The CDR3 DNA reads TGTGCCAGCGCATTACCGGGGACAGGGGGAGAGACCCAGTACTTC. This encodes CASALPGTGGETQYF.

CDR3 sequence reads: CASSLSTGFGTDTQYF. CDR3 bases: TGTGCCAGCAGTTTGTCGACAGGGTTCGGGACAGATACGCAGTATTTT. This chain uses TRBV27 with TRBJ2-3; 7 nucleotides align to TRBD1. This CDR3 has 16 amino acids. Germline lookup yields CDR1 MNHEY and CDR2 SMNVEV (reference sequence). The junction had 9 bases not matched to a gene; V was cut back by 3 bases and J by 3 bases.

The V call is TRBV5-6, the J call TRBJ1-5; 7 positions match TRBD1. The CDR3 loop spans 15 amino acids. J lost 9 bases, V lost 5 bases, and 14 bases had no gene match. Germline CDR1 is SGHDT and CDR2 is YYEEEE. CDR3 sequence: CASSPRSGGRGPQHF. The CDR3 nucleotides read TGTGCCAGCAGTCCACGCTCAGGGGGAAGGGGGCCCCAGCATTTT.